The sequence of this T cell receptor (beta chain) was determined in a study of tumor and adjacent non-tumor tissue in lung cancer. The study, taken as a whole, reports: In normal lung, the top 100 clones were significantly more dominant than in tumor.

On this clonotype: Antigen unknown. At one of its ends the junction is not consistent with the germline gene, which may arise from a read error.

This sample's RNA came from whole unsorted tissue. TCRbeta libraries were built with three rounds of nested PCR, modified from ARM-PCR. Each CDR3 protein gets one entry after TCRdb re-called the multiplex PCR reads with MiXCR. The sample comprises roughly 75,000 distinct CDR3 sequences, 60% to 85% of which are singletons, and 10% to 15% rests with the top ten. The sequencing input was lung tumor tissue. The TCR comes from a woman between 50 and 59 years old with non-small cell lung cancer.

The CDR3 sequence is CASSQTARTDTYERYF. The CDR3 DNA is TGTGCCAGCAGTCAAACCGCCCGGACGGATACCTATGAGCGGTACTTC. The genes are TRBV6-1 and TRBJ2-7; D gene ambiguous. CDR1 is MNHNS, CDR2 SASEGT, per germline. There are 16 residues in the CDR3.